Below, 10 T cell receptor beta chains from the same sample are listed, as sequenced in a study of beta chain features in type 1 diabetes. The study reverse transcribed the entire isolated RNA, so it sequenced expressed TCRB transcripts. Sequenced by immunoSEQ multiplex PCR; TCRdb stores in-frame clones only, minus some. The table has about 470,000 clones, approximately 30% seen once. What was sequenced was naive CD4+ T cells from blood. Receptors were obtained from a man aged 18-30 years in good health.

The rearrangement links TRBV25-1 to TRBJ2-7; D is possibly TRBD1 or TRBD2 (5 bases each). Trimming shortened V by 3 bases and J by 1 base, and 10 bases separated the two germline ends. The germline V gene has CDR1 MGHDK and CDR2 SYGVNS. There are 14 residues in the CDR3. DNA of the CDR3: TGTGCCAGCAGTGATGGGGCGGGTTCCTACGAGCAGTACTTC. The encoded protein is CASSDGAGSYEQYF.

This chain joins TRBV18 and TRBJ2-5; D is perhaps TRBD1 (6 bases). V lost 6 bases to trimming and J lost 5 bases, with 13 bases between them. Germline CDR1 and CDR2: KGHSH and LQKENI. This CDR3 contains 13 residues. The CDR3 DNA follows: TGTGCCAGCTCCCGCGGACAGCCGGAGACCCAGTACTTC. Amino acids: CASSRGQPETQYF.

This clone is a singleton in its sample. The chain links TRBV7-6 to TRBJ2-3, with TRBD2 matching 12 bases. The germline CDR1 and CDR2 sequences are SGHVS and FNYEAQ. The CDR3 is 18 amino acids. V lost 5 bases, J lost 0 bases, and 9 bases stayed unmatched. CDR3 DNA: TGTGCCAGCAGCCGCGGGACTAGCGGGCCTCCCAGCACAGATACGCAGTATTTT. Its protein is CASSRGTSGPPSTDTQYF.

This clone was seen only a few times. This chain joins TRBV5-1 and TRBJ2-7; perhaps TRBD1 as D (6 bases). This CDR3 is 16 amino acids long. Trimming stripped 0 bases from V and 0 bases from J, with 13 bases between. Germline assignment: CDR1 SGHRS and CDR2 YFSETQ. CDR3 amino acids: CASSLARQGRSYEQYF. The DNA of the CDR3 is TGCGCCAGCAGCTTGGCCCGGCAGGGGCGCTCCTACGAGCAGTACTTC.

This clone was counted between two and nine times. The chain links TRBV30 to TRBJ1-4; D is perhaps TRBD1 (5 bases). Germline CDR1 is GTSNPN and CDR2 is SVGIG (reference sequence). The CDR3 sequence is 15 residues long. The V end lost 2 bases, the J end lost 0 bases, and 10 bases lay between the germline ends. The CDR3 loop is CAWSSGRSTNEKLFF. CDR3 coding DNA: TGTGCCTGGAGTTCGGGACGGTCAACTAATGAAAAACTGTTTTTT. Full variable domain (remainder filled in from reference TRBV30 and TRBJ1-4): SQTIHQWPATLVQPVGSPLSLECTVEGTSNPNLYWYRQAAGRGLQLLFYSVGIGQISSEVPQNLSASRPQDRQFILSSKKLLLSDSGFYLCAWSSGRSTNEKLFFGSGTQLSVL.

This chain links TRBV7-2 with TRBJ2-1; D possibly corresponds to TRBD1 (5 bases). Germline assignment: CDR1 SGHTA and CDR2 FQGNSA. The CDR3 spans 16 residues. Trimming shortened V by 5 bases and J by 3 bases, and 17 bases separated the two germline ends. For the CDR3, the DNA is TGTGCCAGCAGCAACCCCCAAGGGGCACACTACAATGAGCAGTTCTTC. Protein sequence: CASSNPQGAHYNEQFF.

This clone was seen only a few times. This chain uses TRBV4-2 with TRBJ2-7, with D perhaps TRBD2 (7 bases). Per the germline V gene, CDR1 is LGHNA and CDR2 is YNFKEQ. This CDR3 region has 17 residues. V dropped 0 bases and J dropped 1 base, with 16 bases sitting between them. CDR3 region: CASSQEVRGAVSYEQYF. The CDR3 bases are TGTGCCAGCAGCCAAGAGGTCCGGGGGGCCGTGTCCTACGAGCAGTACTTC.

The V gene is TRBV2, the J gene TRBJ2-1; D is uncertain. V shed 2 bases and J shed 8 bases, with 4 bases lying between them. The CDR3 is 11 amino acids. In germline, CDR1 is SNHLY, CDR2 FYNNEI. CDR3 region: CASSEFDEQFF. In DNA, the CDR3 is TGTGCCAGCAGTGAATTTGATGAGCAGTTCTTC.

The chain has TRBV7-2 and TRBJ2-3; TRBD2 might be the D (5 bases). This CDR3 is built from 15 residues. Trimming took off 3 bases at V and 0 bases at J, with 10 bases between the two ends. CDR1 is SGHTA, CDR2 FQGNSA, per germline. CDR3 residues: CASSLAGPSTDTQYF. DNA of the CDR3: TGTGCCAGCAGCTTGGCGGGCCCTAGCACAGATACGCAGTATTTT.

This clone occurred a few times. This chain connects TRBV30 to TRBJ1-1, with a weak D call TRBD1 (5 bases). The germline V and J ends were trimmed by 4 bases and 11 bases, with 17 bases remaining between them. There are 12 residues in the CDR3. In germline, CDR1 is GTSNPN, CDR2 SVGIG (reference sequence). As DNA, the CDR3 is TGTGCCTGGATTCAACGGGGCTCGGGGGCTTTCTTT. Amino acid sequence: CAWIQRGSGAFF.